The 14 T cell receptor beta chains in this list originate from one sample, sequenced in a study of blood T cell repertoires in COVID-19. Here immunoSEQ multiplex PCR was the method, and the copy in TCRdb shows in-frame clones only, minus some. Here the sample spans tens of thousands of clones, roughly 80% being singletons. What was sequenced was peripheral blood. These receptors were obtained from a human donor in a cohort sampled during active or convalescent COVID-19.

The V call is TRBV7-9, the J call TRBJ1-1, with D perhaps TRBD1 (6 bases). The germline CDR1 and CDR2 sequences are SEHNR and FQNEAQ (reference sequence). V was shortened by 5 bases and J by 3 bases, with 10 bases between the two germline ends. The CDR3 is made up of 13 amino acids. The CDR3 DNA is TGTGCCAGCAGCCGGGGGGGCGACACTGAAGCTTTCTTT. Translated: CASSRGGDTEAFF.

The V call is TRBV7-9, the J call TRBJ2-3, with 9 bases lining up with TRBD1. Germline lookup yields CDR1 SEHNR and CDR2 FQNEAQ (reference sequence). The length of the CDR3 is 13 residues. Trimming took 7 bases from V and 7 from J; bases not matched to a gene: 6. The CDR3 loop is CASIQGAGNTQYF. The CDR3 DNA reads TGTGCCAGCATACAGGGGGCGGGCAATACGCAGTATTTT.

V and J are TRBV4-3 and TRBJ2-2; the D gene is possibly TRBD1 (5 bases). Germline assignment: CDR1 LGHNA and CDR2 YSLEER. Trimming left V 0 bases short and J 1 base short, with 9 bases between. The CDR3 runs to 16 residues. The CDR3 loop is CASSQDRTGNTGELFF. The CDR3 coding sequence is TGCGCCAGCAGCCAAGATCGAACAGGGAACACCGGGGAGCTGTTTTTT.

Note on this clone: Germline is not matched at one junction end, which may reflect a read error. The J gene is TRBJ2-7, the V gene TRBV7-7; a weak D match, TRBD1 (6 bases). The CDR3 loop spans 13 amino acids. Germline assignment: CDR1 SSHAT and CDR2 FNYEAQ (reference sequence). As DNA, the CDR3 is TGTGCTAGCAGCTCCGGACAGTTCTACGAGCAGTACTTC. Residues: CASSSGQFYEQYF.

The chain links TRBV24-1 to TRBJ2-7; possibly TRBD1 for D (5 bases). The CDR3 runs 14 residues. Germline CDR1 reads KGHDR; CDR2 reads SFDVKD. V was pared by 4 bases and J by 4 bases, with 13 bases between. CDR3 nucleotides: TGTGCCACCAGTGAATTCGACAGTAGGTACGAGCAGTACTTC. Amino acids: CATSEFDSRYEQYF.

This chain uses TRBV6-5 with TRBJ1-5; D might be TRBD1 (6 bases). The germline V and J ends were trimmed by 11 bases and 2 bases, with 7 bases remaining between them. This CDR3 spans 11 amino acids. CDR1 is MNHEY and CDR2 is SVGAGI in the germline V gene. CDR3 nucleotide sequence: TGTGCCGAGGGGGGCAATCAGCCCCAGCATTTT. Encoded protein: CAEGGNQPQHF.

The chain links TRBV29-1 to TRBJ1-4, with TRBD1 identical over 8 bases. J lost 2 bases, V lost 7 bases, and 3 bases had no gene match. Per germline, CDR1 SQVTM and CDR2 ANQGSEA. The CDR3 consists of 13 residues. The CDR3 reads CSGRQGTNEKLFF. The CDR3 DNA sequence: TGCAGCGGGCGACAGGGGACTAATGAAAAACTGTTTTTT.

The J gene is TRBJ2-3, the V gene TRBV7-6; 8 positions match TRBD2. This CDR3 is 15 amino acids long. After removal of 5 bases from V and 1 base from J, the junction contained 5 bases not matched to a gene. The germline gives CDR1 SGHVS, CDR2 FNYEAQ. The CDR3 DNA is TGTGCCAGCAGCCCGAGTAGCGGGGGCACAGATACGCAGTATTTT. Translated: CASSPSSGGTDTQYF. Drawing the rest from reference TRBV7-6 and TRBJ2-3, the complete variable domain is GAGVSQSPRYKVTKRGQDVALRCDPISGHVSLYWYRQALGQGPEFLTYFNYEAQQDKSGLPNDRFSAERPEGSISTLTIQRTEQRDSAMYRCASSPSSGGTDTQYFGPGTRLTVL.

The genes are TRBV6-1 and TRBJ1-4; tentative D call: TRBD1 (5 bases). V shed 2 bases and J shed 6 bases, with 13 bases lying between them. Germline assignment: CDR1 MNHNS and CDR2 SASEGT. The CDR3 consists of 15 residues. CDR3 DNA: TGTGCCAGCAGTGAATCCTGGCAGGGTCATGAAAAACTGTTTTTT. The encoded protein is CASSESWQGHEKLFF.

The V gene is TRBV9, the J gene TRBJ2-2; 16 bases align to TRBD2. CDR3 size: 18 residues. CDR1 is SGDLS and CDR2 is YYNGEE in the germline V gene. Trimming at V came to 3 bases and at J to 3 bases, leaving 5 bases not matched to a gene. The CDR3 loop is CASSEGLAGGQYTGELFF. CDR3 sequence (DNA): TGTGCCAGCAGCGAGGGACTAGCGGGGGGGCAGTACACCGGGGAGCTGTTTTTT.

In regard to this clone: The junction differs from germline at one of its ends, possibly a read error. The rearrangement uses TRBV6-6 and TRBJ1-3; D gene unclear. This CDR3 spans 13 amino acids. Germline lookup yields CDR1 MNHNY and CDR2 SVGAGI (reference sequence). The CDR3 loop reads CAITPGSGNTIYF. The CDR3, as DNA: TGCGCTATCACCCCAGGCTCTGGAAACACCATATATTTT.

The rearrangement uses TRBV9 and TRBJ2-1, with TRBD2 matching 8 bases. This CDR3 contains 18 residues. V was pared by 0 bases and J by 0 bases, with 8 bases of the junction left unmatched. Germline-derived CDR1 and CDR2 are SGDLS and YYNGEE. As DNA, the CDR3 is TGTGCCAGCAGCGTAGGCCCCTCGGGACTAGACTCCTACAATGAGCAGTTCTTC. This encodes CASSVGPSGLDSYNEQFF.

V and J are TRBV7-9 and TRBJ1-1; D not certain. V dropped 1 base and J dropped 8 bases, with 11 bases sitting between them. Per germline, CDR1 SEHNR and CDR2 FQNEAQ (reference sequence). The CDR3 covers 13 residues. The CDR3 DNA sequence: TGTGCCAGCAGCTTAGACGTCTCTGAGGAAGCTTTCTTT. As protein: CASSLDVSEEAFF.

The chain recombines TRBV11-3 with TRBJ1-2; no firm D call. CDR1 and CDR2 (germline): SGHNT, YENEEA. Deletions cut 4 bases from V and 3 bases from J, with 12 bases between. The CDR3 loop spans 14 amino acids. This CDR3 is CASSSRPGYYGYTF. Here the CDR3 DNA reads TGTGCCAGCAGCTCTCGTCCGGGGTACTATGGCTACACCTTC. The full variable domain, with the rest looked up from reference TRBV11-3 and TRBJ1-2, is EAGVVQSPRYKIIEKKQPVAFWCNPISGHNTLYWYLQNLGQGPELLIRYENEEAVDDSQLPKDRFSAERLKGVDSTLKIQPAELGDSAVYLCASSSRPGYYGYTFGSGTRLTVV.